This TCR beta chain was found in a study of blood T cells in healthy people across ages. Primers used in a second PCR of roughly 6 to 11 cycles were a sample-barcoded 5' primer and a J-beta primer mix. Each CDR3 protein gets one entry after TCRdb re-called the 5' RACE reads with MiXCR. This table has approximately 700,000 distinct CDR3 sequences, about 30% appearing once. This CDR3 contains 13 residues. With 4 bases removed from V and 4 bases from J, the gap between germline ends came to 7 bases. In germline, CDR1 is MNHEY, CDR2 SVGAGI. There are many counts of this clonotype. Its antigen is still unknown. The study, taken as a whole, reports: The fall in TCR beta diversity per million T cells was roughly linear with age.

Input material: blood. The chain has TRBV6-5 and TRBJ1-4; D not resolved. The sequence was collected from a woman over 75 in good health. CDR3: CASSSVFNEKLFF. DNA of the CDR3: TGTGCCAGCAGTTCCGTGTTTAATGAAAAACTGTTTTTT.